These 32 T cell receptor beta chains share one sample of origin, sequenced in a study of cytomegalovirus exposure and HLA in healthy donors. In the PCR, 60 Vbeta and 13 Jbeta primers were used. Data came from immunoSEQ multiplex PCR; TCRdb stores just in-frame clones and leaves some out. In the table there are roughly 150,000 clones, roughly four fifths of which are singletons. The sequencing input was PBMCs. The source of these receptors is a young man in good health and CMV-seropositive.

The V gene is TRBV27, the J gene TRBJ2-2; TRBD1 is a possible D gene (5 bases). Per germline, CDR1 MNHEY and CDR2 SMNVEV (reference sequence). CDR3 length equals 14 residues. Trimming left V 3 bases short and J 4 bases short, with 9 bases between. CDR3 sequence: CASSFDRATGELFF. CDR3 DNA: TGTGCCAGCAGTTTTGACAGAGCCACCGGGGAGCTGTTTTTT.

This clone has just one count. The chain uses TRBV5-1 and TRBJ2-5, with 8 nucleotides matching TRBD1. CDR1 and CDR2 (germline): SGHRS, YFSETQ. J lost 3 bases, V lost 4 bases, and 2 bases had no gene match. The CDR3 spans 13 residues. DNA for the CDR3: TGCGCCAGCAGCACGACAGGGGAAGAGACCCAGTACTTC. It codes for CASSTTGEETQYF.

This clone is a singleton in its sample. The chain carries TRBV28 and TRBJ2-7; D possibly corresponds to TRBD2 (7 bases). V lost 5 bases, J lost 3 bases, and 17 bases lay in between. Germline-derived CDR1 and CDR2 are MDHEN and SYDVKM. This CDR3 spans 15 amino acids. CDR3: CASSPIRGGGYEQYF. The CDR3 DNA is TGTGCCAGCAGTCCCATCCGGGGAGGGGGCTACGAGCAGTACTTC.

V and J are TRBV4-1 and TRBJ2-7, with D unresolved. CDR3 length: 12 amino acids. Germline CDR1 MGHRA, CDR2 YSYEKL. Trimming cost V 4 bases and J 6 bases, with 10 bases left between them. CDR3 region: CASSPQVGEQYF. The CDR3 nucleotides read TGCGCCAGCAGCCCTCAGGTCGGCGAGCAGTACTTC.

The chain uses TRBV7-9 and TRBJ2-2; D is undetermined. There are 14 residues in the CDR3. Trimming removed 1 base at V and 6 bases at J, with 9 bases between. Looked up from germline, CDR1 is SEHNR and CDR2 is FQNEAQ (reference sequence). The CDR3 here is CASSLVRSPGELFF. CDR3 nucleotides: TGTGCCAGCAGCTTAGTCCGGTCGCCCGGGGAGCTGTTTTTT.

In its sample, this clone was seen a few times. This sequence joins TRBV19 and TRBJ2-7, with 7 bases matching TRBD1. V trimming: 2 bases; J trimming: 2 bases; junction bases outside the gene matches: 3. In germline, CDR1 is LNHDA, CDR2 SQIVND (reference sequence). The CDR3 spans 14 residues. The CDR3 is CASSITTGTYEQYF. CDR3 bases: TGTGCCAGTAGTATAACGACAGGGACCTACGAGCAGTACTTC. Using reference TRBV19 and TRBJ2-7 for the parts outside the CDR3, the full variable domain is DGGITQSPKYLFRKEGQNVTLSCEQNLNHDAMYWYRQDPGQGLRLIYYSQIVNDFQKGDIAEGYSVSREKKESFPLTVTSAQKNPTAFYLCASSITTGTYEQYFGPGTRLTVT.

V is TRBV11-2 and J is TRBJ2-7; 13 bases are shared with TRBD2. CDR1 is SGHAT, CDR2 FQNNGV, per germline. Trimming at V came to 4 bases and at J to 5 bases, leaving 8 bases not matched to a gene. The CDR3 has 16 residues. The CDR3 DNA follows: TGTGCCAGCAGCTCCTGGACTAGCGGGAGTGGCAACGAGCAGTACTTC. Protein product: CASSSWTSGSGNEQYF.

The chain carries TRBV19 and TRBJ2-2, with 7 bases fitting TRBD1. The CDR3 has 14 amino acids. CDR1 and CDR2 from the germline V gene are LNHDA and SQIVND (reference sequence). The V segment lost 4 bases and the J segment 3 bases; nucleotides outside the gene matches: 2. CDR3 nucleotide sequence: TGTGCCAGTAGTAAGGGACAGCACACCGGGGAGCTGTTTTTT. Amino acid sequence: CASSKGQHTGELFF.

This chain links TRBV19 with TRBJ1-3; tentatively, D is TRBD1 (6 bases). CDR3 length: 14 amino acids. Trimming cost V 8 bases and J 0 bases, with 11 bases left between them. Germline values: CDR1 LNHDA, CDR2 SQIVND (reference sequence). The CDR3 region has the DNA TGTGCCAGTTCCGACAGGAGCTCTGGAAACACCATATATTTT. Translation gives CASSDRSSGNTIYF.

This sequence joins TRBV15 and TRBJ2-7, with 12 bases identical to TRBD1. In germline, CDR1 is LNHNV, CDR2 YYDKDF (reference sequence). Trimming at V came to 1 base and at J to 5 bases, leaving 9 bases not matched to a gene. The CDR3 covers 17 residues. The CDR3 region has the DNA TGTGCCACCAGCAGAGGCAGTTTCGGGACAGGGGGCGACGAGCAGTACTTC. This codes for CATSRGSFGTGGDEQYF.

The DNA for the CDR3 is TGTGCCAGCATGTCGACCCGGGGATTCAATCAGCCCCAGCATTTT. It translates to CASMSTRGFNQPQHF. The rearrangement joins TRBV27 to TRBJ1-5, with D uncertain. V was clipped by 7 bases and J by 3 bases, with 16 bases between them. The CDR3 loop spans 15 amino acids. The germline gives CDR1 MNHEY, CDR2 SMNVEV (reference sequence).

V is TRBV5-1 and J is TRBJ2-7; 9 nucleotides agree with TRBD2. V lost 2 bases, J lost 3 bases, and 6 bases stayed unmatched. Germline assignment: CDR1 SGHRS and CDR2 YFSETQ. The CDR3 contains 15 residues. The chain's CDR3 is CASSLRLAGLYEQYF. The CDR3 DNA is TGCGCCAGCAGCTTACGCCTAGCGGGGCTCTACGAGCAGTACTTC.

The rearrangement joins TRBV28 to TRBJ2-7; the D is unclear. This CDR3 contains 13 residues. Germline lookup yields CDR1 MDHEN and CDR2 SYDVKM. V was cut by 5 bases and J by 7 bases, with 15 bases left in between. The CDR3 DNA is TGTGCCAGCAGTCCGCTCCCCTCGAGGGAGCAGTACTTC. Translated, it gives CASSPLPSREQYF.

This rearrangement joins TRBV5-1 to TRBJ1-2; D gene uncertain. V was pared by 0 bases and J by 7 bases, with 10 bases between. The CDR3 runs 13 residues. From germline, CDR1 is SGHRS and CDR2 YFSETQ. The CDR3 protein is CASSLGPIRGYTF. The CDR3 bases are TGCGCCAGCAGCTTGGGGCCCATCCGTGGCTACACCTTC.

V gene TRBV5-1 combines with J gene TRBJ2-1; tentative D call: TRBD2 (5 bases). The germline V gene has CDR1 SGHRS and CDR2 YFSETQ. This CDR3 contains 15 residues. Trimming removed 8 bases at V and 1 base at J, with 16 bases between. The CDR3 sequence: CASQVVPGSYNEQFF. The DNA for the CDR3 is TGCGCCAGTCAGGTAGTCCCGGGGTCCTACAATGAGCAGTTCTTC.

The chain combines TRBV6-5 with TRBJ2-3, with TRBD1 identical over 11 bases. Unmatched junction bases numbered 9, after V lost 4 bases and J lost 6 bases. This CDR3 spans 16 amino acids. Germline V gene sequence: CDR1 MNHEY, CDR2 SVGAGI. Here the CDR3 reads CASSSRGTGGDDTQYF. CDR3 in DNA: TGTGCCAGCAGTTCACGGGGGACAGGGGGTGACGATACGCAGTATTTT.

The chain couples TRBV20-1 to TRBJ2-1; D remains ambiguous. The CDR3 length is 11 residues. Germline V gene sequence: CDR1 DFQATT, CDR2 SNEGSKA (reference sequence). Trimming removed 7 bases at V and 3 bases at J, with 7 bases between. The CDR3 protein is CSELIYNEQFF. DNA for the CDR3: TGCAGTGAACTTATCTACAATGAGCAGTTCTTC.

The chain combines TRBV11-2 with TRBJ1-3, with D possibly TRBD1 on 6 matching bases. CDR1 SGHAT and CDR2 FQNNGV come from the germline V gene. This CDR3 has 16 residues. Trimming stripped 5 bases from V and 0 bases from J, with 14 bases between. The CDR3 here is CASSSTGPSSGNTIYF. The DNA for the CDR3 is TGTGCCAGCAGCAGCACAGGGCCTAGCTCTGGAAACACCATATATTTT.

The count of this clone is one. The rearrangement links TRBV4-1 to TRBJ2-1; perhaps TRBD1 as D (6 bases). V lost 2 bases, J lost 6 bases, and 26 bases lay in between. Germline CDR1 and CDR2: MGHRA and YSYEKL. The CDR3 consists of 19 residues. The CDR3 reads CASSQWVQGPSQIVNEQFF. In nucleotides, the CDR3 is TGCGCCAGCAGCCAATGGGTCCAGGGGCCCTCCCAAATTGTCAATGAGCAGTTCTTC.

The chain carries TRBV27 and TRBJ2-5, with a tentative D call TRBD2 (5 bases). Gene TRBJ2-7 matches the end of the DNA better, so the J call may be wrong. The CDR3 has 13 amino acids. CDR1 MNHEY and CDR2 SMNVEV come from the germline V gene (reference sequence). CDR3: CASSATTGFEQYF. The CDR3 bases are TGTGCCAGCAGTGCCACAACGGGGTTCGAGCAGTACTTC.

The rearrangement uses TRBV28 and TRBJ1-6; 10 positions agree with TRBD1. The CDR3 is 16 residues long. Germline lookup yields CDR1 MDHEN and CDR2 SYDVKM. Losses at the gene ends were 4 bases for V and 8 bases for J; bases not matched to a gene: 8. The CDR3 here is CASSSLGTGVDSPLHF. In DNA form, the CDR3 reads TGTGCCAGCAGTTCCTTAGGGACAGGGGTAGATTCACCCCTCCACTTT.

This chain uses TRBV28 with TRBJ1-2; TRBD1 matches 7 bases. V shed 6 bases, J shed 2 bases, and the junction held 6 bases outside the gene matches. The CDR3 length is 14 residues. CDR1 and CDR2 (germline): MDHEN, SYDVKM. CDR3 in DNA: TGTGCCAGCAGGGCGACAGGGTTGAACTATGGCTACACCTTC. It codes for CASRATGLNYGYTF.

CDR3 sequence (DNA): TGTGCCAGCAGCGTGACCCCAGGCTACGAGCAGTACTTC. Encoded protein: CASSVTPGYEQYF. This chain connects TRBV6-6 to TRBJ2-7; D is unresolved. This CDR3 spans 13 amino acids. V shed 6 bases and J shed 3 bases, with 12 bases lying between them. CDR1 is MNHNY, CDR2 SVGAGI, per germline (reference sequence).

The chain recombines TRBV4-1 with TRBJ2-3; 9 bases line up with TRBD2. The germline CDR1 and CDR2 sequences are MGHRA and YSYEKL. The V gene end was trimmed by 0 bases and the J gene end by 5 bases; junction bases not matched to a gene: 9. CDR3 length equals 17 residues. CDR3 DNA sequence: TGCGCCAGCAGCCAAGATGGGGCGGGGGGGCTGGAAGATACGCAGTATTTT. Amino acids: CASSQDGAGGLEDTQYF.

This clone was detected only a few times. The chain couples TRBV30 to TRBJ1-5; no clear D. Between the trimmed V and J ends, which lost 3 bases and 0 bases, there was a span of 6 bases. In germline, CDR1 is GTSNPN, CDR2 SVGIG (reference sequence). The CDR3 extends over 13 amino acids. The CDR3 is CAWSKNSNQPQHF. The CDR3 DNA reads TGTGCCTGGAGCAAAAATAGCAATCAGCCCCAGCATTTT.

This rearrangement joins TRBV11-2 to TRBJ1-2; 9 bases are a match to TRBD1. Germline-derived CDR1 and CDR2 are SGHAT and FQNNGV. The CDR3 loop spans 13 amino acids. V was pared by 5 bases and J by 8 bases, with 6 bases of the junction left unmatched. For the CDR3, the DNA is TGTGCCAGCAGCAAGGACAGGGGACGGGGCTACACCTTC. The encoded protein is CASSKDRGRGYTF.

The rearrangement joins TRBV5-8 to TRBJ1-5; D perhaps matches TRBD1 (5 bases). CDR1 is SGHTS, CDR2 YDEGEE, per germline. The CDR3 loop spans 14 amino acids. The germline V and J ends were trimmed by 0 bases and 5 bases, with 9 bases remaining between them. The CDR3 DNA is TGTGCCAGCAGCTTGGGACAGTCCTATCAGCCCCAGCATTTT. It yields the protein CASSLGQSYQPQHF.

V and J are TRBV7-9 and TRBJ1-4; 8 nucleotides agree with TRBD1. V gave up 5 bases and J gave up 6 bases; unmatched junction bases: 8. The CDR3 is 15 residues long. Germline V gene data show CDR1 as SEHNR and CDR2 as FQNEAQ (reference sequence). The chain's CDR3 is CASSQRQGPDEKLFF. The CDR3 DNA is TGTGCCAGCAGCCAACGACAGGGGCCCGATGAAAAACTGTTTTTT.

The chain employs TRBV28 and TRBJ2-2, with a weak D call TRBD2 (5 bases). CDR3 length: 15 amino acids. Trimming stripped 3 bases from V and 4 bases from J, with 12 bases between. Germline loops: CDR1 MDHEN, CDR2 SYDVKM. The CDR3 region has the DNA TGTGCCAGCAGTTTTTATCGGGGAGCCACCGGGGAGCTGTTTTTT. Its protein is CASSFYRGATGELFF.

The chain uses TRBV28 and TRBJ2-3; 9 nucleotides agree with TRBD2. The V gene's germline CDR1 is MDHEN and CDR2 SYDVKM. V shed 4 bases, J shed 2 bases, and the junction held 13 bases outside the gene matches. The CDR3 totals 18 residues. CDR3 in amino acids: CASSYYKGLASTTDTQYF. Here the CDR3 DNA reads TGTGCCAGCAGTTACTACAAAGGACTAGCGAGTACCACAGATACGCAGTATTTT.

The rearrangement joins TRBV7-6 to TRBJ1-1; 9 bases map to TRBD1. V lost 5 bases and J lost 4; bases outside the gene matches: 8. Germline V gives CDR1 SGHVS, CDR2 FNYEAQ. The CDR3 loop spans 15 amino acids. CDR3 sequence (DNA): TGTGCCAGCAGCACCGAGACGGGACAGGGCACTGAAGCTTTCTTT. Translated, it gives CASSTETGQGTEAFF.

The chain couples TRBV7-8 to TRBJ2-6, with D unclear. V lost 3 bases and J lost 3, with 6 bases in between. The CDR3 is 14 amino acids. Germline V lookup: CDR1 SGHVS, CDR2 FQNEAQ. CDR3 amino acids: CASSFRLGANVLTF. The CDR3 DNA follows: TGTGCCAGCAGCTTCCGACTTGGGGCCAACGTCCTGACTTTC.